The sequence of this T cell receptor (beta chain) was determined in a study of blood T cells in healthy people across ages. This clonotype has only a few counts. No antigen is known for it. General study results and limits: It was found that TCR beta diversity correlated strongly with the percentage of naive T cells.

Using a J-beta primer mix together with a sample-barcoded 5' primer, a second PCR was run for roughly 7 to 12 cycles. Via MiXCR, TCRdb re-called the 5' RACE reads, giving one row per CDR3 protein. The repertoire includes more than 900,000 distinct CDR3 sequences, around 27% of them detected once, and about 0.72% sits in the top ten. These sequences were also reported in another study, on T cells of mothers and their children.

The TCR sequence derives from a girl aged 2 to 10 in good health. Input material: blood.

The CDR3 coding sequence is TGTGCCAGCAGTCCCGAGAGTTTCCTCTCTGGGGCCAACGTCCTGACTTTC. Its protein is CASSPESFLSGANVLTF. This chain links TRBV6-6 with TRBJ2-6; D not certain. V lost 5 bases to trimming and J lost 0 bases, with 14 bases between them. The CDR3 contains 17 residues. Per germline, CDR1 MNHNY and CDR2 SVGAGI (reference sequence).